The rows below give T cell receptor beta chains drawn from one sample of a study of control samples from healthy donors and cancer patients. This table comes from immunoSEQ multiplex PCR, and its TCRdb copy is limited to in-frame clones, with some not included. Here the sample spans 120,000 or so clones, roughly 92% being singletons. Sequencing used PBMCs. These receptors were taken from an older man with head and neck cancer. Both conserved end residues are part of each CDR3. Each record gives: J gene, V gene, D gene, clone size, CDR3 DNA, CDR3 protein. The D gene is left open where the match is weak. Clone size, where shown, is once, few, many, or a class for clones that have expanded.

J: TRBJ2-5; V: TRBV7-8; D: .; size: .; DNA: TGTGCCAGCAGCTACGGGTTGGGGGTGGAGACCCAGTACTTC; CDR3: CASSYGLGVETQYF
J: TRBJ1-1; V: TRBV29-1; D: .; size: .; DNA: TGCAGCGTTGAGTCTCCAAGCATGAACACTGAAGCTTTCTTT; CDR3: CSVESPSMNTEAFF
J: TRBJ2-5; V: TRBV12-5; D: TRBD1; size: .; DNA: TGTGCTAGACCGGGACAGGGGGCACGAGAGACCCAGTACTTC; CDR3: CARPGQGARETQYF
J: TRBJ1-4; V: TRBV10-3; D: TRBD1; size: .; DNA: TGTGCCACCTCTGACAGGGCCGGCTATGAAAAACTGTTTTTT; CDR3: CATSDRAGYEKLFF
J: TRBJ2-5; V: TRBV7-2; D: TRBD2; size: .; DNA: TGTGCCAGCAGCCCTAGCGGGGGCCCCCAAGAGACCCAGTACTTC; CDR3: CASSPSGGPQETQYF
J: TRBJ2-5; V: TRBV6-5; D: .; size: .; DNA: TGTGCCAGCAGTTTAGGATTGCACCAAGAGACCCAGTACTTC; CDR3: CASSLGLHQETQYF
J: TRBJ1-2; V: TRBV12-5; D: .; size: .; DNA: TGTGCTAGTGGTTTGGGACAGGTCTATGGCTACACCTTC; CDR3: CASGLGQVYGYTF
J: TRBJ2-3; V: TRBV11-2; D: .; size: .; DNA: TGTGCCAGCAGCCAGAGGGCTTTTAACACAGATACGCAGTATTTT; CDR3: CASSQRAFNTDTQYF
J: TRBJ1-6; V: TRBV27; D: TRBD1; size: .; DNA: TGTGCCAGCAGCCAACGGACAGGGGGTTATAATTCACCCCTCCACTTT; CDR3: CASSQRTGGYNSPLHF
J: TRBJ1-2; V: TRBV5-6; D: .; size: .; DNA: TGTGCCAGCAGCCTGGACAGTCGATATGGCTACACCTTC; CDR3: CASSLDSRYGYTF
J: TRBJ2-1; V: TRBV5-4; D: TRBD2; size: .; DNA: TGTGCCAGCAGCCGGACTAGCGGGACTTACAATGAGCAGTTCTTC; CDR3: CASSRTSGTYNEQFF
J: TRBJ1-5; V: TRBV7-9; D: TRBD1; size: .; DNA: TGTGCCAGCAGCTTCGGGACAGATGTCCAGCCCCAGCATTTT; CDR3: CASSFGTDVQPQHF
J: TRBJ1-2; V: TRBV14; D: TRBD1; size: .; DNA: TGTGCCAGCAGCCCCGGGACAGGGATAGGTGGCTACACCTTC; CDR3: CASSPGTGIGGYTF
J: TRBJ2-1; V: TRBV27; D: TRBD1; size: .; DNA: TGTGCCAGCAGTCCAGGACAGGTATGGAGCTCCTACAATGAGCAGTTCTTC; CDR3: CASSPGQVWSSYNEQFF
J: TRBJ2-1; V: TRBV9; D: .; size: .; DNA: TGTGCCAGCAGCGTAGCGAACGGGGGCCATGAGCAGTTCTTC; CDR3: CASSVANGGHEQFF
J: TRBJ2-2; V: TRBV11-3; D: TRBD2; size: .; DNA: TGTGCCAGCAGCCCCCGGTTAGCGGGGAACACCGGGGAGCTGTTTTTT; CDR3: CASSPRLAGNTGELFF
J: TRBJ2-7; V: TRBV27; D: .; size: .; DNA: TGTGCCAGCAGTTCCCCAGGAGGCGAAACCTACGAGCAGTACTTC; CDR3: CASSSPGGETYEQYF
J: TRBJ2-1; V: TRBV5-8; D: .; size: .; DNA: TGTGCCAGCAGCCACTATTCGGGGTCTTCCTACAATGAGCAGTTCTTC; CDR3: CASSHYSGSSYNEQFF
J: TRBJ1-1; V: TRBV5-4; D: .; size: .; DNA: TGTGCCAGCAGCTCCAGGGTGGGGGACACTGAAGCTTTCTTT; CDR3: CASSSRVGDTEAFF
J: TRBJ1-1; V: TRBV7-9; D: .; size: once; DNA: TGTGCCAGCATTCCTCCTGGCAAGAACACTGAAGCTTTCTTT; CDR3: CASIPPGKNTEAFF
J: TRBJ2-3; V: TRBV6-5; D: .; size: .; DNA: TGTGCCAGCAGTCCCGACAGGACTAGCACAGATACGCAGTATTTT; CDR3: CASSPDRTSTDTQYF
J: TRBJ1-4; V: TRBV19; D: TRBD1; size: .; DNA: TGTGCTACAAGATGGCGAGGACAGGCAACTAATGAAAAACTGTTTTTT; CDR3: CATRWRGQATNEKLFF
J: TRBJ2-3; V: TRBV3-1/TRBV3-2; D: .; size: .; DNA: TGTGCCAGCAGCCAAGCGCCGGGAGATACGCAGTATTTT; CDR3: CASSQAPGDTQYF
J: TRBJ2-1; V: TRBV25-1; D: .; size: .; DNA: TGTGCCAGCAATTCCTTCTCGTACAATGAGCAGTTCTTC; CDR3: CASNSFSYNEQFF
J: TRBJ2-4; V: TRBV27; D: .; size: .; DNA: TGTGCCAGCAGTTTAAGCTGGACCTCCAAAAACATTCAGTACTTC; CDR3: CASSLSWTSKNIQYF
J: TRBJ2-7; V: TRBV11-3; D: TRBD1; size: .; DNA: TGTGCCAGCAGCTTACGGGGGGACAGGGACCTTTACGAGCAGTACTTC; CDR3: CASSLRGDRDLYEQYF
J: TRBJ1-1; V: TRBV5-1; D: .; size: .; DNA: TGCGCCAGCAGCTTGGACCGTAGCGGGACTGAAGCTTTCTTT; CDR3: CASSLDRSGTEAFF
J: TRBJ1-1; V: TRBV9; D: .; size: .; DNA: TGTGCCAGCAGCGTCGGGGGGAGAGGGCCTGAAGCTTTCTTT; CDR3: CASSVGGRGPEAFF
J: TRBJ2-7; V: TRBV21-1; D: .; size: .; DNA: TGTGCCAGCAGCGCCCGAGGGACTAGCGGGAGGCCCACCGAGCAGTACTTC; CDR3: CASSARGTSGRPTEQYF
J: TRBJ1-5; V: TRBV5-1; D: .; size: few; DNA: TGCGCCAGCAGCTTTTTTCCGGATCAGCCCCAGCATTTT; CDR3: CASSFFPDQPQHF
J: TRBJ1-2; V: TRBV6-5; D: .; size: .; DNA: TGTGCCAGCAGTTACTCGAGTATCAGGGACCACTATGGCTACACCTTC; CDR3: CASSYSSIRDHYGYTF